The present T cell receptor beta chain was sequenced within a study of CD8 T cells in ankylosing spondylitis. Overall study results and limits: A TCR beta motif of 8 or 9 highly homologous variants appeared characteristic of ankylosing spondylitis blood.

Trimming cost V 5 bases and J 7 bases; bases outside gene matches: 5. The CDR3 runs to 12 residues. One entry per CDR3 protein results from TCRdb running MiXCR on the 5' RACE reads. This sample yields about 540,000 distinct CDR3 sequences, of which about 13% are seen a single time; about 6.8% belongs to the top ten. This clonotype was detected many times. Its antigen is not known. The sample comprised blood, either unsorted or a sorted T cell fraction (not recorded which). The TCR sequence derives from a male donor with ankylosing spondylitis. The chain uses TRBV12-3 or TRBV12-4 and TRBJ2-7; 7 bases are shared with TRBD1. The DNA for the CDR3 is TGTGCCAGCAGTCTACAGGGGTATGAGCAGTACGTC. Its translation is CASSLQGYEQYV.